This T cell receptor (beta chain) was sequenced during a study of T cell repertoires in cytomegalovirus infection (dated by TCRdb to about 2019). Regarding the research as a whole: Recently identified HLA-C-restricted CMV epitopes, whose presentation resists viral immunomodulation, were targeted by peptide stimulations together with well-studied HLA-B-restricted epitopes. Donor HLA type was relevant to the analysis, because carriage of CMV infection together with the matching HLA type was indicated by public TCR beta signatures. Broad study findings and their caveats: In both this cohort and an independent cohort of some 370 donors, the cumulative frequency of public TCR beta family members distinguished carriers of CMV infection plus the relevant HLA type. The ex vivo response was dominated by HLA-C-restricted CMV-specific TCR beta clonotypes, and the single most frequent clonotype in two of eight donors was supplied by these HLA-C-restricted clonotypes.

A word on this clonotype: The antigen this receptor binds is unknown. Base qualities are not provided; no much larger clone lies one nucleotide away.

For CDR1 and CDR2, the germline V gene lists SGHRS and YFSETQ. From the cysteine up to the phenylalanine, the CDR3 has a length of 12 residues. Kept here is only the CDR3 DNA, which spans 36 bases and is read in frame from base 1. Relative to germline, V is missing 5 bases and J is missing 5 bases, with 3 bases of the junction outside any gene match. The run used an Illumina HiSeq 1500. TCRdb redid the processing of the public reads, applying fastp at Q25 and MiXCR, and retained in-frame beta chains. A single entry per CDR3 protein holds the most common genes and DNA from its merged rows. The sample has roughly 570,000 distinct CDR3 sequences on record, 40% of them singletons. The top ten hold 40% to 60% of the sample. What the treatment or condition label conveys for this sample: in vitro stimulation with specific CMV peptide epitopes to enrich CMV-specific T cells.

The chain employs TRBV5-1 and TRBJ1-2, with 7 bases aligning to TRBD1. The clonotype comes from a human donor in good health (CMV status not recorded). Some clones in this sample may be carry-over from other donors' samples. Sequences were derived from cultured PBMCs, sampled from culture after CMV antigen stimulation. In nucleotides, the sequence is TGCGCCAGCAGAGGGGACAGATATGGCTACACCTTC. Protein translation: CASRGDRYGYTF.